This TCR beta chain derives from a study of T cells expressing NK-cell markers. Germline lookup yields CDR1 DFQATT and CDR2 SNEGSKA (reference sequence). The CDR3 runs 12 residues. Scientists made TCR beta cDNA using 5'RACE template switching with UMIs. TCRdb re-called the 5' RACE reads and catalogs CDR3 proteins one per entry, DNA excluded. The sample's table shows hundreds of thousands of distinct CDR3 sequences. This chain joins TRBV20-1 and TRBJ1-2. This sequence was found in a woman aged 18-70 years in good health. What was sequenced was blood T cells: a sorted CD56 or NKG2C T cell subset, CD4+ or CD8+ T cells, or bulk PBMC T cells (not recorded which). This CDR3 is CSATSDIGGYTF.